One sample yielded the 15 T cell receptor beta chains listed below, sequenced in a study of blood T cell repertoires in COVID-19. Only in-frame clones appear in the TCRdb table, and some are missing; sequencing was by immunoSEQ multiplex PCR. This sample has 150,000 to 200,000 clones, with about 85% found just once. The sample comprised peripheral blood. Receptors originate from a man aged 65-85 years who had recovered from COVID-19.

The V gene is TRBV6-6, the J gene TRBJ2-1, with D perhaps matching TRBD2 (6 bases). Trimming shortened V by 5 bases and J by 10 bases, and 9 bases separated the two germline ends. Germline values: CDR1 MNHNY, CDR2 SVGAGI (reference sequence). CDR3 length: 11 amino acids. The CDR3 loop reads CASSGGTEQFF. In DNA form, the CDR3 reads TGTGCCAGCAGTGGAGGGACGGAGCAGTTCTTC.

This clone was seen more than once but under ten times. The gene calls are TRBV12-3 or TRBV12-4 and TRBJ2-1; a weak D match, TRBD1 (5 bases). The CDR3 length is 12 residues. Deletions cut 6 bases from V and 11 bases from J, with 14 bases between. As DNA, the CDR3 is TGTGCCAGCAGCAAAGACAGCCCTAAGCAGTTCTTC. It translates to CASSKDSPKQFF.

The chain uses TRBV6-1 and TRBJ2-7, with no clear D. Germline assignment: CDR1 MNHNS and CDR2 SASEGT. This CDR3 spans 14 amino acids. V was pared by 3 bases and J by 4 bases, with 13 bases between. The CDR3 protein is CASSDSGNKYEQYF. The CDR3 DNA follows: TGTGCCAGCAGTGATTCCGGTAATAAGTACGAGCAGTACTTC.

V and J are TRBV10-3 and TRBJ2-4, with TRBD2 matching 7 bases. In germline, CDR1 is ENHRY, CDR2 SYGVKD. The ends lost 0 bases at V and 0 bases at J; junction bases unmatched: 2. The CDR3 loop spans 16 amino acids. DNA for the CDR3: TGTGCCATCAGTGAGTCACTAGCGTCAGCCAAAAACATTCAGTACTTC. Translating it yields CAISESLASAKNIQYF.

This sequence joins TRBV6-5 and TRBJ2-3; 9 nucleotides match TRBD2. The V gene end was trimmed by 6 bases and the J gene end by 1 base; junction bases not matched to a gene: 2. The CDR3 consists of 14 residues. The germline V gene encodes CDR1 MNHEY and CDR2 SVGAGI. The CDR3 DNA reads TGTGCCAGCAGGGCTAGCGGGGGCACAGATACGCAGTATTTT. Translating gives CASRASGGTDTQYF.

The chain has TRBV9 and TRBJ2-7; 12 nucleotides align to TRBD2. The CDR3 runs to 13 residues. The germline gives CDR1 SGDLS, CDR2 YYNGEE. Germline trimming cut 4 bases from V and 7 bases from J; bases unmatched to any gene: 3. The CDR3 DNA is TGTGCCAGCAGCACGGGACTAGCGGGTGAGCAGTACTTC. This encodes CASSTGLAGEQYF.

The V and J genes are TRBV5-4 and TRBJ2-5; unclear D gene. Germline CDR1 is SGHNT and CDR2 is YYREEE (reference sequence). CDR3 length equals 13 residues. The ends were cut back, 4 bases at V and 5 bases at J, with 12 bases in the middle. This chain's CDR3 is CASSVAYQETQYF. For the CDR3, the DNA is TGTGCCAGCAGCGTGGCTTATCAGGAGACCCAGTACTTC.

The chain has TRBV19 and TRBJ2-1, with 12 nucleotides matching TRBD1. V shed 7 bases and J 6 bases; nucleotides not matched to a gene: 7. Germline loops: CDR1 LNHDA, CDR2 SQIVND (reference sequence). The CDR3 is 15 residues long. The CDR3 DNA follows: TGTGCCAGTACGTGGGGACAGGGGGCATTCAATGAGCAGTTCTTC. Translating it yields CASTWGQGAFNEQFF.

The sample holds a few counts of this clone. CDR3 sequence reads: CASSPLQGGTYEQYF. The DNA of the CDR3 is TGCGCCAGCAGCCCCTTACAGGGAGGGACCTACGAGCAGTACTTC. The genes are TRBV5-1 and TRBJ2-7, with a possible D match to TRBD2 (7 bases). The length of the CDR3 is 15 residues. The germline V gene encodes CDR1 SGHRS and CDR2 YFSETQ. Trimming stripped 4 bases from V and 2 bases from J, with 16 bases between.

Notes on this clone: One junction end disagrees with the germline gene, perhaps due to a read error. This rearrangement joins TRBV3-1 (or the pseudogene TRBV3-2) to TRBJ1-2; D might be TRBD1 (6 bases). The V gene's germline CDR1 is LGHDT and CDR2 YNNKEL (reference sequence). This CDR3 is built from 13 residues. For the CDR3, the DNA is TGTGCCAGCAGCCAAGGGGGGACACCCCTGATGGCCTTC. It translates to CASSQGGTPLMAF.

This clone is a singleton in its sample. V usage is TRBV18 and J usage is TRBJ2-1; 11 bases line up with TRBD2. V shed 5 bases, J shed 4 bases, and the junction held 4 bases outside the gene matches. Germline V lookup: CDR1 KGHSH, CDR2 LQKENI. The length of the CDR3 is 15 residues. In DNA, the CDR3 is TGTGCCAGCTCATTGACTAGCGGGACGTACAATGAGCAGTTCTTC. Amino acid sequence: CASSLTSGTYNEQFF.

This chain uses TRBV6-2 or TRBV6-3 with TRBJ2-3; 14 nucleotides match TRBD2. CDR1 and CDR2 (germline): MNHEY, SVGEGT. CDR3 length: 18 residues. V shed 2 bases, J shed 2 bases, and the junction held 6 bases outside the gene matches. Here the CDR3 DNA reads TGTGCCAGCAGTTACCTTGGGACTAGCGGGGGACCCACAGATACGCAGTATTTT. Encoded protein: CASSYLGTSGGPTDTQYF.

V usage is TRBV3-1 (or the pseudogene TRBV3-2) and J usage is TRBJ1-5, with a weak D call TRBD1 (5 bases). The CDR3 is made up of 15 amino acids. Trimming left V 1 base short and J 0 bases short, with 7 bases between. CDR1 LGHDT and CDR2 YNNKEL come from the germline V gene (reference sequence). The CDR3 region has the DNA TGTGCCAGCAGCCAAGCAGGGAATAGCAATCAGCCCCAGCATTTT. Residues: CASSQAGNSNQPQHF.

This clone was counted only a few times. The CDR3 DNA sequence: TGTGCCAGCAGGAGACAGGGTGGGAATTCACCCCTCCACTTT. Residues: CASRRQGGNSPLHF. The chain uses TRBV6-5 and TRBJ1-6; 7 bases are shared with TRBD1. Germline V gene sequence: CDR1 MNHEY, CDR2 SVGAGI. The CDR3 has 14 amino acids. The V and J ends lost 6 bases and 7 bases, in that order; junction bases with no gene match: 6.

J is TRBJ2-1 and V is TRBV3-1 (or the pseudogene TRBV3-2); TRBD2 might be the D (6 bases). Germline values: CDR1 LGHDT, CDR2 YNNKEL (reference sequence). CDR3 length equals 16 residues. Trimming stripped 0 bases from V and 7 bases from J, with 16 bases between. This CDR3 is CASSQDRRGIRNEQFF. The CDR3, as DNA: TGTGCCAGCAGCCAAGATAGGCGCGGGATACGGAATGAGCAGTTCTTC.